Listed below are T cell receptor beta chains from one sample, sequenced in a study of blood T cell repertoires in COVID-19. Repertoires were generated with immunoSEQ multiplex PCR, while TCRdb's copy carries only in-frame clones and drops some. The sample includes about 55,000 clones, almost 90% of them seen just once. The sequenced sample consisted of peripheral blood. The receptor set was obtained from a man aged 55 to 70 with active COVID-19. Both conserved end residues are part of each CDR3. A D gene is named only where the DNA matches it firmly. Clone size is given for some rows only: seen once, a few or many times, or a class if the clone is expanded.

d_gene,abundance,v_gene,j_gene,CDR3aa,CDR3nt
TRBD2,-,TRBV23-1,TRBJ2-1,CAPGLAGVDYNEQFF,TGCGCCCCAGGACTAGCGGGAGTTGACTACAATGAGCAGTTCTTC
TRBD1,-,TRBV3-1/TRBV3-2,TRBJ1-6,CASSQQQGNSPLHF,TGTGCCAGCAGCCAACAACAGGGGAACTCACCCCTCCACTTT
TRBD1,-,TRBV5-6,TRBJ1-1,CASSRGQGAKNTEAFF,TGTGCCAGCAGCCGGGGACAGGGGGCAAAGAACACTGAAGCTTTCTTT
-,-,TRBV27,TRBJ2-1,CASSSWQGRYNEQFF,TGTGCCAGCAGTTCCTGGCAGGGTAGATACAATGAGCAGTTCTTC
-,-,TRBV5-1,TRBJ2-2,CASSSLTQNTGELFF,TGCGCCAGCAGCTCCCTCACACAGAACACCGGGGAGCTGTTTTTT
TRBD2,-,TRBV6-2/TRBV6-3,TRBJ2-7,CASSYSLAGVNEQYF,TGTGCCAGCAGTTACTCACTAGCGGGAGTAAACGAGCAGTACTTC
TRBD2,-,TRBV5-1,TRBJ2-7,CASRPSGGVYEQYF,TGCGCCAGCAGGCCTAGCGGGGGGGTCTACGAGCAGTACTTC
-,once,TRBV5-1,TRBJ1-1,CASRIQVGNTEAFF,TGCGCCAGCAGGATACAGGTAGGGAACACTGAAGCTTTCTTT
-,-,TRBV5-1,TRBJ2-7,CASSFQGRNEQYF,TGCGCCAGCAGCTTCCAGGGTCGGAACGAGCAGTACTTC
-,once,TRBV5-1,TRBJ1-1,CASSLAGYSEAFF,TGCGCCAGCAGCTTGGCAGGGTATTCTGAAGCTTTCTTT
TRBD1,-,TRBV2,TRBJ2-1,CASGGQGALNEQFF,TGTGCCAGCGGTGGACAGGGGGCTTTGAATGAGCAGTTCTTC
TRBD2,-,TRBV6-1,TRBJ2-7,CASSEALKRESSYEQYF,TGTGCCAGCAGTGAAGCGCTTAAGCGGGAGTCGTCCTACGAGCAGTACTTC
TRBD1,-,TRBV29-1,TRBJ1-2,CSVGTGANYGYTF,TGCAGCGTTGGGACAGGGGCCAACTATGGCTACACCTTC
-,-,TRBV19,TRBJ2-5,CASSPKGGHGTQYF,TGTGCCAGTAGTCCGAAAGGGGGACACGGGACCCAGTACTTC
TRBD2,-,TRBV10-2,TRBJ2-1,CASSENGGSDEQFF,TGCGCCAGCAGTGAGAATGGCGGGAGCGATGAGCAGTTCTTC
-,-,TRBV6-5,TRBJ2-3,CASRSVSTDTQYF,TGTGCCAGCAGATCGGTTAGCACAGATACGCAGTATTTT
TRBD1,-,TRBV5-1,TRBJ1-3,CASSLLGQDSGNTIYF,TGCGCCAGCAGCTTGTTGGGACAGGACTCTGGAAACACCATATATTTT
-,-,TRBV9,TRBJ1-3,CASSPGDSGNTIYF,TGTGCCAGCAGCCCTGGAGACTCTGGAAACACCATATATTTT
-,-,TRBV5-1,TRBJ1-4,CASSLDREEKLFF,TGCGCCAGCAGCTTGGACAGGGAGGAAAAACTGTTTTTT
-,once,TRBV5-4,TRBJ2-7,CASSLTAGDYEQYF,TGTGCCAGCAGCTTGACAGCGGGCGACTACGAGCAGTACTTC
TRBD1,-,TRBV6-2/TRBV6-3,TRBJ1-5,CASSYAGTDHQPQHF,TGTGCCAGCAGTTACGCCGGGACAGACCATCAGCCCCAGCATTTT
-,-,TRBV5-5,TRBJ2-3,CASSLVAGSYDTQYF,TGTGCCAGCAGCTTGGTCGCGGGAAGTTATGATACGCAGTATTTT
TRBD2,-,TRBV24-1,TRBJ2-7,CATSLRTLAGEPYEQYF,TGTGCCACCAGTCTTCGAACTCTAGCGGGAGAACCCTACGAGCAGTACTTC
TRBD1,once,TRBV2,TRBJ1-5,CASSRDRGGYQPQHF,TGTGCCAGCAGTAGGGACAGGGGCGGTTATCAGCCCCAGCATTTT
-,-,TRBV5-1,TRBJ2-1,CASSPQTAGNEQFF,TGCGCCAGCAGCCCCCAGACAGCGGGCAATGAGCAGTTCTTC
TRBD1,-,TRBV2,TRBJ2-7,CASRSPGQGAYEQYF,TGTGCCAGCAGGTCGCCGGGACAGGGGGCTTACGAGCAGTACTTC
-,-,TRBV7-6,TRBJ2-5,CASSYGWLFRETQYF,TGTGCCAGCAGCTACGGGTGGCTTTTTCGGGAGACCCAGTACTTC
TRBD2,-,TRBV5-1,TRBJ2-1,CASGQGLGGNEQFF,TGCGCCAGCGGCCAGGGACTAGGGGGCAATGAGCAGTTCTTC
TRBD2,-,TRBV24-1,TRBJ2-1,CATSDGVGGNYNEQFF,TGTGCCACCAGTGATGGGGTGGGAGGGAACTACAATGAGCAGTTCTTC
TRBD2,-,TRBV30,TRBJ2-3,CAWIRTSGKDTQYF,TGTGCCTGGATAAGGACTAGCGGGAAAGATACGCAGTATTTT
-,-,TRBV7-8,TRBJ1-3,CASSSPDFSGNTIYF,TGTGCCAGCAGCTCCCCGGACTTCTCTGGAAACACCATATATTTT
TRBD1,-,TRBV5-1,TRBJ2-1,CASSITGGSYNEQFF,TGCGCCAGCAGCATCACAGGGGGCTCCTACAATGAGCAGTTCTTC
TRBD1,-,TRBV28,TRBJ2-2,CASSLEGVAGGVTGELFF,TGTGCCAGCAGTTTAGAGGGGGTGGCAGGGGGCGTCACCGGGGAGCTGTTTTTT
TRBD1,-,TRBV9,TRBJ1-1,CASSAPGQGITEAFF,TGTGCCAGCAGCGCCCCAGGACAGGGGATAACTGAAGCTTTCTTT
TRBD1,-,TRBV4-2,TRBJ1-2,CASSQKPGQGNGYTF,TGTGCCAGCAGCCAAAAGCCGGGACAGGGAAACGGCTACACCTTC
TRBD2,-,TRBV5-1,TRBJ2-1,CAKGLAGDSYNEQFF,TGCGCCAAGGGACTAGCGGGAGACTCCTACAATGAGCAGTTCTTC
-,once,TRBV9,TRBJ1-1,CASSTAAGERDTEAFF,TGTGCCAGCAGCACGGCAGCCGGGGAAAGGGACACTGAAGCTTTCTTT
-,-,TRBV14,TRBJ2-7,CASSPRLGLDEQYF,TGTGCCAGCAGCCCAAGACTAGGGTTGGACGAGCAGTACTTC
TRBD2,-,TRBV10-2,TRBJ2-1,CASGSGNEQFF,TGCGCCAGCGGGAGCGGGAACGAGCAGTTCTTC
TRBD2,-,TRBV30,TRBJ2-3,CAWSPGTSGFTDTQYF,TGTGCCTGGAGCCCAGGGACTAGCGGATTCACAGATACGCAGTATTTT
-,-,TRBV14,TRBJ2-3,CASSPLLGDTSTDTQYF,TGTGCCAGCAGCCCCCTTTTGGGGGACACTAGCACAGATACGCAGTATTTT
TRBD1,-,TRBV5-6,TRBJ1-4,CASSSAGTVNEKLFF,TGTGCCAGCAGTTCCGCCGGGACAGTCAATGAAAAACTGTTTTTT
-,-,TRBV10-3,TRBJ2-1,CAISESGKRISYNEQFF,TGTGCCATCAGTGAGTCCGGGAAACGGATCTCCTACAATGAGCAGTTCTTC
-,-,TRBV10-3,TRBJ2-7,CAISDRVLEQYF,TGTGCCATCAGTGACAGGGTCTTAGAGCAGTACTTC
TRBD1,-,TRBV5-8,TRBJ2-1,CASSFRTGGLNEQFF,TGTGCCAGCAGCTTTCGGACAGGGGGCCTCAATGAGCAGTTCTTC
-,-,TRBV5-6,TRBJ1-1,CASSQPDSRAFF,TGTGCCAGCAGCCAACCGGACAGTAGAGCTTTCTTT
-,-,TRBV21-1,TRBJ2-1,CASSKGPRLAGFSNEQFF,TGTGCCAGCAGCAAAGGCCCCCGGCTAGCGGGATTCTCCAATGAGCAGTTCTTC
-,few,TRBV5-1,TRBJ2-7,CASSLAQTNYEQYF,TGCGCCAGCAGCTTGGCACAGACGAACTACGAGCAGTACTTC
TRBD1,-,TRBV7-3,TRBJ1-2,CASSLSPGQGGGYTF,TGTGCCAGCAGCTTAAGCCCGGGACAGGGTGGCGGCTACACCTTC
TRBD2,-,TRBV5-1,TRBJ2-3,CASSWSGIETDTQYF,TGCGCCAGCAGCTGGAGCGGGATTGAGACAGATACGCAGTATTTT
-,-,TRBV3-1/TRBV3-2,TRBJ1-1,CASRHEGLGTEAFF,TGTGCCAGCAGGCACGAGGGATTAGGCACTGAAGCTTTCTTT
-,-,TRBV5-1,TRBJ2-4,CASSTNGNIQYF,TGCGCCAGCAGCACTAACGGCAACATTCAGTACTTC
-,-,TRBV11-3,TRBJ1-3,CASSLGASAGNTIYF,TGTGCCAGCAGCTTAGGTGCATCCGCGGGAAACACCATATATTTT
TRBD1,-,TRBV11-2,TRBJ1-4,CASSFGTGATNEKLFF,TGTGCCAGCAGCTTCGGGACAGGGGCTACTAATGAAAAACTGTTTTTT
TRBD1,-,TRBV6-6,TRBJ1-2,CASSYPGQGMGGYTF,TGTGCCAGCAGTTACCCAGGACAGGGGATGGGAGGCTACACCTTC
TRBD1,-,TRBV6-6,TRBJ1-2,CASSYTGQENYGYTF,TGTGCCAGCAGTTACACCGGACAGGAAAACTATGGCTACACCTTC
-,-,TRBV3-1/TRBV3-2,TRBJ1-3,CASSQRDTEYF,TGTGCCAGCAGCCAAAGGGACACGGAATATTTT